This is a list of T cell receptor beta chains from one sample in a study of beta chain features in type 1 diabetes. Only in-frame clones appear in the TCRdb table, and some are missing; sequencing was by immunoSEQ multiplex PCR. The sample holds a few hundred thousand clones, over 13% seen once. Sequenced sample: naive CD4+ T cells from blood. The receptors come from a woman between 18 and 30 years old in good health. CDR3s include the opening cysteine and the closing phenylalanine or tryptophan. D genes are given only for firm matches. The size of a clone is reported for some rows only, either as once, few or many, or as a class for expanded clones.

V gene,clone size,D gene,J gene,CDR3 DNA,CDR3 protein
TRBV15,NA,TRBD2,TRBJ2-2,TGTGCCACCAGCAGAGTTGTCAGTGGGACTAGCGGGAGTCGGGAGCTGTTTTTT,CATSRVVSGTSGSRELFF
TRBV4-1,few,TRBD2,TRBJ2-7,TGCGCCAGCAGCCAAGGAGTTTCAGGGACTAGCGGCTTCTCCTACGAGCAGTACTTC,CASSQGVSGTSGFSYEQYF
TRBV29-1,few,NA,TRBJ2-7,TGCAGCGTTGAAAGACAGTCGAGTTACGAGCAGTACTTC,CSVERQSSYEQYF
TRBV7-9,few,TRBD2,TRBJ2-7,TGTGCCAGCAGCTTCCTTACTAGCGGGAACCGATTCTACGAGCAGTACTTC,CASSFLTSGNRFYEQYF
TRBV7-8,few,TRBD1,TRBJ2-5,TGTGCCAGCAGCCTGGGACAGGGCTGGGAGACCCAGTACTTC,CASSLGQGWETQYF
TRBV7-8,few,TRBD2,TRBJ2-7,TGTGCCAGCAGCCCCGGGGGAGGGCCATACGAGCAGTACTTC,CASSPGGGPYEQYF
TRBV5-1,few,TRBD2,TRBJ2-5,TGCGCCAGCAGGATTAGCGGGACCCAAGAGACCCAGTACTTC,CASRISGTQETQYF
TRBV5-4,few,NA,TRBJ2-7,TGTGCCAGCAGGCCCCAACAGGAGAGCTCCTACGAGCAGTACTTC,CASRPQQESSYEQYF
TRBV5-6,NA,TRBD2,TRBJ2-1,TGTGCCAGCAGCTTGTGGGGACTAGACAATGAGCAGTTCTTC,CASSLWGLDNEQFF
TRBV6-5,NA,TRBD2,TRBJ2-7,TGTGCCAGCAGTTACGAAGGTAGCGGGGCCTACGAGCAGTACTTC,CASSYEGSGAYEQYF
TRBV2,few,NA,TRBJ1-2,TGTGCCAGCAGTCCCATTGACTACTATGGCTACACCTTC,CASSPIDYYGYTF
TRBV5-4,few,NA,TRBJ2-1,TGTGCCAGCAGCCGCCAGGGGCTCGGCAATGAGCAGTTCTTC,CASSRQGLGNEQFF
TRBV28,NA,NA,TRBJ2-1,TGTGCCAGCAGTTCCACAGGGAGACATGAGCAGTTCTTC,CASSSTGRHEQFF
TRBV28,few,TRBD1,TRBJ1-2,TGTGCCAGCCGGGACAGCCTCTATGGCTACACCTTC,CASRDSLYGYTF
TRBV29-1,NA,TRBD2,TRBJ2-1,TGCAGCGTCCCCGGGAGGGTATCCCCCCACAATGAGCAGTTCTTC,CSVPGRVSPHNEQFF
TRBV20-1,few,NA,TRBJ2-7,TGCAGTGCTATCGGGACAAACGAGCAGTACTTC,CSAIGTNEQYF
TRBV7-9,few,NA,TRBJ2-7,TGTGCCAGCAGCTTAATGCAGGATACCTACGAGCAGTACTTC,CASSLMQDTYEQYF
TRBV28,few,NA,TRBJ2-3,TGTGCCAGCAGCCCGGGAAGAATGGGGGATACGCAGTATTTT,CASSPGRMGDTQYF